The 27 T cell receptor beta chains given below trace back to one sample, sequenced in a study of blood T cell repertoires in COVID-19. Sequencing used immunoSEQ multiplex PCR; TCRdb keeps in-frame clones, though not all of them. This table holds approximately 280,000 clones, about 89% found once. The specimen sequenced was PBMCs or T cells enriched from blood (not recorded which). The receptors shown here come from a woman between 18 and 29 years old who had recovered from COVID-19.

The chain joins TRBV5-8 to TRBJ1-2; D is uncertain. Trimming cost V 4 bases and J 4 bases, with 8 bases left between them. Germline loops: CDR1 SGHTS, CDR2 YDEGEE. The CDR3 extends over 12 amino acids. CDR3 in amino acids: CASSARSYGYTF. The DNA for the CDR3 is TGTGCCAGCAGCGCCAGATCCTATGGCTACACCTTC. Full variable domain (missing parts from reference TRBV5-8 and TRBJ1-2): EAGVTQSPTHLIKTRGQQATLRCSPISGHTSVYWYQQALGLGLQFLLWYDEGEERNRGNFPPRFSGRQFPNYSSELNVNALELEDSALYLCASSARSYGYTFGSGTRLTVV.

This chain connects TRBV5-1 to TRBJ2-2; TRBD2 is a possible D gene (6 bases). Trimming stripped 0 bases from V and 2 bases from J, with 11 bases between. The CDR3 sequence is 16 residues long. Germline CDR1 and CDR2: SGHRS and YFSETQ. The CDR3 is CASSLEGGVNTGELFF. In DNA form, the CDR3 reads TGCGCCAGCAGCTTGGAGGGCGGGGTTAACACCGGGGAGCTGTTTTTT.

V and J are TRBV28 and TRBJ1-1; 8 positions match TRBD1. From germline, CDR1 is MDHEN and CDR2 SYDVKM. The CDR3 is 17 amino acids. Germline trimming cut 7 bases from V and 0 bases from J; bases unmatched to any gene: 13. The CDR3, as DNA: TGTGCCAGCACCAGGGGGGAACGACAGGGGTTGAACACTGAAGCTTTCTTT. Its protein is CASTRGERQGLNTEAFF.

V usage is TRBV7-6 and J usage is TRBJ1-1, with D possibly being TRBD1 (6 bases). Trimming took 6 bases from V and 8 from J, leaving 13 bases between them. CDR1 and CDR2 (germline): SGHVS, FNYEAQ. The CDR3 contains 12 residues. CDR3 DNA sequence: TGTGCCAGCAGTCTAACGACAGGAGAAGCTTTCTTT. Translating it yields CASSLTTGEAFF.

The CDR3 nucleotides read TGTGCCAGCTCACCTTCACAGGTAACTTTGCTTGAAGCTTTCTTT. Encoded protein: CASSPSQVTLLEAFF. V gene TRBV18 combines with J gene TRBJ1-1; D is possibly TRBD1 (5 bases). Germline assignment: CDR1 KGHSH and CDR2 LQKENI. Trimming left V 3 bases short and J 7 bases short, with 18 bases between. The CDR3 length is 15 residues.

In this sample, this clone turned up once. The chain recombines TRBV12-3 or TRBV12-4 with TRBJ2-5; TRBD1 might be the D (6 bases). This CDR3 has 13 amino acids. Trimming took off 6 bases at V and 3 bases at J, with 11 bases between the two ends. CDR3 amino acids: CASSFGQKETQYF. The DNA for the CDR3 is TGTGCCAGCAGCTTTGGACAGAAAGAGACCCAGTACTTC.

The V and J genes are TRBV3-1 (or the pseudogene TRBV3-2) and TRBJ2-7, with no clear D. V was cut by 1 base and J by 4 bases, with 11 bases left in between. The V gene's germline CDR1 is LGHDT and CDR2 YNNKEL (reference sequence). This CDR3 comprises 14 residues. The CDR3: CASSQAPGPYEQYF. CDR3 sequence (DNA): TGTGCCAGCAGCCAAGCTCCAGGCCCGTACGAGCAGTACTTC.

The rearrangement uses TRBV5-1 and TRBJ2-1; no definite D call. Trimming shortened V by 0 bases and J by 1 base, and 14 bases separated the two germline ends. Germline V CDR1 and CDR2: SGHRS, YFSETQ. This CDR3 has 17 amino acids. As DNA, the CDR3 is TGCGCCAGCAGCTTGGGAGTGGTCCCCCGGTCCTACAATGAGCAGTTCTTC. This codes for CASSLGVVPRSYNEQFF.

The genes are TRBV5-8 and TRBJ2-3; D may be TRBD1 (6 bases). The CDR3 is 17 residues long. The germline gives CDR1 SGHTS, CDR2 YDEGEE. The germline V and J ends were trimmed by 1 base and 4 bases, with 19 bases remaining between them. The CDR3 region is CASSLTPETGIADTQYF. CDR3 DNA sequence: TGTGCCAGCAGCTTGACCCCCGAGACAGGTATCGCAGATACGCAGTATTTT.

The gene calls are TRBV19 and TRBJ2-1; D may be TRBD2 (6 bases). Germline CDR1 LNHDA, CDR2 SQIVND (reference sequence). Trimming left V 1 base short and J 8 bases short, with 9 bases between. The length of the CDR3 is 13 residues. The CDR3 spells CASSIVGGDEQFF. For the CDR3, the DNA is TGTGCCAGTAGTATAGTTGGAGGGGATGAGCAGTTCTTC.

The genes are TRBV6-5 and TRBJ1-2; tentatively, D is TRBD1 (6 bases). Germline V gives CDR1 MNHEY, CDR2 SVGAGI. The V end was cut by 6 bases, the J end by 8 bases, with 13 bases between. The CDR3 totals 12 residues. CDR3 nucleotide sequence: TGTGCCAGCAGCGCTACAGGGACAGGCTACACCTTC. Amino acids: CASSATGTGYTF.

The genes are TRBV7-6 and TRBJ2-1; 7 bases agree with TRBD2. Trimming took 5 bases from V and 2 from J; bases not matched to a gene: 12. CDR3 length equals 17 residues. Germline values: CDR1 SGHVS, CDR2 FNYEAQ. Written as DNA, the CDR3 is TGTGCCAGCAGCCTATTTCAGCGGGGAGGGGCCTACAATGAGCAGTTCTTC. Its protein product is CASSLFQRGGAYNEQFF.

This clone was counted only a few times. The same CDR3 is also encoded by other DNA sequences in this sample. CDR3 coding DNA: TGTGCCAGCAGCAGCTATAGCAATCAGCCCCAGCATTTT. Translating it yields CASSSYSNQPQHF. The rearrangement links TRBV7-8 to TRBJ1-5; no definite D call. V was clipped by 5 bases and J by 0 bases, with 5 bases between them. Germline V lookup: CDR1 SGHVS, CDR2 FQNEAQ. The CDR3 loop spans 13 amino acids.

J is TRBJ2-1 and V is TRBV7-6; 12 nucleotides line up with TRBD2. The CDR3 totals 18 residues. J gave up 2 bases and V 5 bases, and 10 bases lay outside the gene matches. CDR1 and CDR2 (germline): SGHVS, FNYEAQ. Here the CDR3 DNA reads TGTGCCAGCAGCAAACGGAACCTAGCGGGGGGGCCCTACAATGAGCAGTTCTTC. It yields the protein CASSKRNLAGGPYNEQFF.

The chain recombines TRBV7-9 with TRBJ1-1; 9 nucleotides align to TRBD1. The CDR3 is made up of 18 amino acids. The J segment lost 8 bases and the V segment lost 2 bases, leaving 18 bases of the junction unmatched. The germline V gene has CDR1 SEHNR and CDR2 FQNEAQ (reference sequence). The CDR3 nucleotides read TGTGCCAGCAGCTTATCTAGAGCCTACGGGACAGGGAATCCCGAAGCTTTCTTT. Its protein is CASSLSRAYGTGNPEAFF.

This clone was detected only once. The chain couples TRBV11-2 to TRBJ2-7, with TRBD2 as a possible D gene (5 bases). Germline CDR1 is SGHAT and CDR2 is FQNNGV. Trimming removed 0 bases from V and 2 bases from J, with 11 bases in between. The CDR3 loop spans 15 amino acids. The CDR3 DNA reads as TGTGCCAGCAGCTTAGATCGTTTCGGGACCTACGAGCAGTACTTC. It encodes CASSLDRFGTYEQYF.

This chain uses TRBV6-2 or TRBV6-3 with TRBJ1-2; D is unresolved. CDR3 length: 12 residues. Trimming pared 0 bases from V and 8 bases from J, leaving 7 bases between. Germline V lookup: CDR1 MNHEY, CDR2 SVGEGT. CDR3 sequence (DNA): TGTGCCAGCAGTTACTCCCCGTCGGGCTACACCTTC. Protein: CASSYSPSGYTF.

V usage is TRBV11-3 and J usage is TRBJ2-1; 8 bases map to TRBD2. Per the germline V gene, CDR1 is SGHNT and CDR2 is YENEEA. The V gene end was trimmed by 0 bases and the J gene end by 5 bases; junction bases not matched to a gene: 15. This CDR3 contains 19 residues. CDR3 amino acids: CASSLELVRGVKADNEQFF. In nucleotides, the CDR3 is TGTGCCAGCAGCTTAGAACTGGTGCGGGGGGTGAAAGCGGACAATGAGCAGTTCTTC. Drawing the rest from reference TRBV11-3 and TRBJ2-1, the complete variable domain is EAGVVQSPRYKIIEKKQPVAFWCNPISGHNTLYWYLQNLGQGPELLIRYENEEAVDDSQLPKDRFSAERLKGVDSTLKIQPAELGDSAVYLCASSLELVRGVKADNEQFFGPGTRLTVL.

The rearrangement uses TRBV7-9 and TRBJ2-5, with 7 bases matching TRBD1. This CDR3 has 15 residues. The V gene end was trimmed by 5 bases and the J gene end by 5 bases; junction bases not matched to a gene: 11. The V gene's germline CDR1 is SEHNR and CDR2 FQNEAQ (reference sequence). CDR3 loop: CASSAEGAGTETQYF. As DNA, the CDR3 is TGTGCCAGCAGCGCAGAGGGGGCAGGGACGGAGACCCAGTACTTC.

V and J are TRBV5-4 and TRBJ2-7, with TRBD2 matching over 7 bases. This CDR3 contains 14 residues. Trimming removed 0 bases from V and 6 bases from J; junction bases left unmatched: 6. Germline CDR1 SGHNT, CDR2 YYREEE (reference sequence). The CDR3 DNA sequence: TGTGCCAGCAGCTTGGTAGGCAGGGAGGGCGAGCAGTACTTC. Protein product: CASSLVGREGEQYF.

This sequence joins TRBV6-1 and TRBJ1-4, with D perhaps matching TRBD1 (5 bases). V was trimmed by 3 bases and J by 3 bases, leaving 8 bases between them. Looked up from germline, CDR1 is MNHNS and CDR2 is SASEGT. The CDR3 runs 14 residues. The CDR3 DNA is TGTGCCAGCAGTGAGGGGGGTGCTAATGAAAAACTGTTTTTT. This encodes CASSEGGANEKLFF.

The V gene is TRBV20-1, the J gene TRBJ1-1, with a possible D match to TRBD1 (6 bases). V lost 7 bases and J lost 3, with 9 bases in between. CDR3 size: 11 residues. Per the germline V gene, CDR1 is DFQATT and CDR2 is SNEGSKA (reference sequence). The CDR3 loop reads CSVPGDTEAFF. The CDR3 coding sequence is TGCAGTGTCCCAGGGGACACTGAAGCTTTCTTT.

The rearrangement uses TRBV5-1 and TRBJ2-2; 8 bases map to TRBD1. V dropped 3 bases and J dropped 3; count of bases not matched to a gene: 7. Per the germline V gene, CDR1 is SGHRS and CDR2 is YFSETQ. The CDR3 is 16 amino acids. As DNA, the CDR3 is TGCGCCAGCAGCTGGCCGGACAGGGTGGACACCGGGGAGCTGTTTTTT. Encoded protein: CASSWPDRVDTGELFF.

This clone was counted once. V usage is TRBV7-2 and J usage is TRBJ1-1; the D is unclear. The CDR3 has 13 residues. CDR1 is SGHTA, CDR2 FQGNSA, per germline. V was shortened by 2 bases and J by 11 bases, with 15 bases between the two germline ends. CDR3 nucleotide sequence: TGTGCCAGCAGCTTAACGGGTCAAGCATCGGCTTTCTTT. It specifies CASSLTGQASAFF.

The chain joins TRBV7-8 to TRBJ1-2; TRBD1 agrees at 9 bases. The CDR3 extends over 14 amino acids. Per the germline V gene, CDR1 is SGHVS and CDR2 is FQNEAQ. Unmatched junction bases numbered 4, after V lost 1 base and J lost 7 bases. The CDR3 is CASSLVVTGGGYTF. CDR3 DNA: TGTGCCAGCAGCTTAGTCGTGACAGGGGGTGGCTACACCTTC.

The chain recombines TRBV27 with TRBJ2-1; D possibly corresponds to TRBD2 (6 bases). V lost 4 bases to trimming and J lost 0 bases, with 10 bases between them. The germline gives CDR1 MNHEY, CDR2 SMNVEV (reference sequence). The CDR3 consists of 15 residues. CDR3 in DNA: TGTGCCAGCAGTTCTTTAGCGGACTCCTACAATGAGCAGTTCTTC. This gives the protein CASSSLADSYNEQFF.

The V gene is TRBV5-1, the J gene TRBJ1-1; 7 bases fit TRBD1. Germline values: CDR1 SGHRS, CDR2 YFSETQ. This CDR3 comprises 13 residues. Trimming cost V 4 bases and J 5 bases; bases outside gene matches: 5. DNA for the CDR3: TGCGCCAGCAGCATGGGCAGGGGGACTGAAGCTTTCTTT. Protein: CASSMGRGTEAFF.